These 17 T cell receptor beta chains originate from one sample sequenced in a study of shared clonotypes between healthy human individuals. Using immunoSEQ multiplex PCR, the repertoire was profiled, and TCRdb retains in-frame clones only, with some absent. The sample lists millions of clones, 80% to 95% occurring once. Sequencing was performed on naive CD4+ T cells from PBMCs. Subset meaning: CD45RA+ positively selected. Every receptor here comes from a man aged 18 to 35 in good health. Some clones in this sample may be carry-over from other donors' samples.

The chain has TRBV15 and TRBJ2-3; D remains unclear. The CDR3 has 15 residues. With 1 base removed from V and 6 bases from J, the gap between germline ends came to 14 bases. Germline-derived CDR1 and CDR2 are LNHNV and YYDKDF (reference sequence). CDR3 sequence: CATSRGAAAPDTQYF. CDR3 coding DNA: TGTGCCACCAGCAGAGGGGCCGCTGCCCCCGATACGCAGTATTTT.

Comments on this clone: Other nucleotide sequences from this sample produce the same CDR3. This chain joins TRBV29-1 and TRBJ2-3; the match to TRBD2 covers 9 bases. The V gene end was trimmed by 5 bases and the J gene end by 6 bases; junction bases not matched to a gene: 6. Germline CDR1 reads SQVTM; CDR2 reads ANQGSEA. CDR3 length: 13 residues. The CDR3 region has the DNA TGCAGCGTTCGCGGGAGGGCCACGGATACGCAGTATTTT. Translated: CSVRGRATDTQYF.

This clone showed up just once. The rearrangement uses TRBV27 and TRBJ1-1, with 7 nucleotides matching TRBD1. The V and J ends lost 10 bases and 4 bases, in that order; junction bases with no gene match: 9. Germline V CDR1 and CDR2: MNHEY, SMNVEV (reference sequence). This CDR3 spans 13 amino acids. CDR3 nucleotides: TGTGCCACCCGACGCAACAGGGGCACTGAAGCTTTCTTT. It is translated as CATRRNRGTEAFF.

The chain employs TRBV25-1 and TRBJ2-5, with TRBD2 matching over 8 bases. Germline CDR1 MGHDK, CDR2 SYGVNS. Losses at the gene ends were 0 bases for V and 1 base for J; bases not matched to a gene: 7. The length of the CDR3 is 17 residues. The CDR3 protein is CASSEYKGSGAQETQYF. The CDR3 nucleotides read TGTGCCAGCAGTGAATACAAGGGTAGCGGGGCCCAAGAGACCCAGTACTTC.

The chain joins TRBV7-9 to TRBJ2-2, with 8 bases lining up with TRBD1. The CDR3 has 17 amino acids. Trimming at V came to 8 bases and at J to 0 bases, leaving 11 bases not matched to a gene. Germline CDR1 is SEHNR and CDR2 is FQNEAQ (reference sequence). The CDR3 protein is CASDPDRGEPNTGELFF. The CDR3 bases are TGTGCCAGCGATCCCGACAGGGGAGAACCGAACACCGGGGAGCTGTTTTTT. Drawing the rest from reference TRBV7-9 and TRBJ2-2, the complete variable domain is DTGVSQNPRHKITKRGQNVTFRCDPISEHNRLYWYRQTLGQGPEFLTYFQNEAQLEKSRLLSDRFSAERPKGSFSTLEIQRTEQGDSAMYLCASDPDRGEPNTGELFFGEGSRLTVL.

A word on this clone: The sample carries other DNA sequences with the same CDR3. The rearrangement uses TRBV18 and TRBJ1-3; D ambiguous. The CDR3 runs to 15 residues. Germline lookup yields CDR1 KGHSH and CDR2 LQKENI. Trimming took off 2 bases at V and 0 bases at J, with 8 bases between the two ends. The CDR3 nucleotides read TGTGCCAGCTCACCAGGAGCGTCCTCTGGAAACACCATATATTTT. It codes for CASSPGASSGNTIYF.

This clone turned up a few times. The chain employs TRBV10-3 and TRBJ1-5; 9 nucleotides agree with TRBD1. The CDR3 contains 14 residues. V shed 10 bases and J 4 bases; nucleotides not matched to a gene: 8. The V gene's germline CDR1 is ENHRY and CDR2 SYGVKD. As DNA, the CDR3 is TGTGCCACCCGACTGGGACAGGGTAATCAGCCCCAGCATTTT. This translates into CATRLGQGNQPQHF.

For the CDR3, the DNA is TGTGCCAGCAGCTTGGACCAAACAGGCTACGAGCAGTACTTC. It yields the protein CASSLDQTGYEQYF. This sequence joins TRBV5-4 and TRBJ2-7; D is possibly TRBD1 (5 bases). Germline V gives CDR1 SGHNT, CDR2 YYREEE (reference sequence). V was cut by 0 bases and J by 3 bases, with 10 bases left in between. CDR3 length equals 14 residues.

This chain joins TRBV21-1 and TRBJ1-1; the table calls TRBD1, which could not be checked here. TRBV21-1 is annotated as a pseudogene. The CDR3 is 14 residues long. The CDR3 loop reads CASSKAGQGTEAFF. The CDR3 nucleotides are TGTGCCAGCAGCAAAGCGGGACAGGGGACTGAAGCTTTCTTT.

Notes on this clone: Other DNA sequences of this sample code for an identical CDR3. The chain uses TRBV7-2 and TRBJ2-3; 8 bases agree with TRBD1. V lost 1 base to trimming and J lost 3 bases; unmatched junction nucleotides: 3. Germline V gives CDR1 SGHTA, CDR2 FQGNSA. The CDR3 sequence is 15 residues long. The CDR3 DNA reads TGTGCCAGCAGCTTAGGGACAGGGTTAACAGATACGCAGTATTTT. Residues: CASSLGTGLTDTQYF.

V and J are TRBV28 and TRBJ2-5; the D is unclear. The germline gives CDR1 MDHEN, CDR2 SYDVKM. The CDR3 consists of 12 residues. Trimming cost V 2 bases and J 5 bases, with 6 bases left between them. In DNA form, the CDR3 reads TGTGCCAGCAGTTTAGGAGCGGAGACCCAGTACTTC. It translates to CASSLGAETQYF.

As for this clone: Distinct nucleotide sequences in the sample also encode this CDR3. In DNA form, the CDR3 reads TGTGCCAGCAGCCGGAGGGGGAACACTGAAGCTTTCTTT. This sequence encodes CASSRRGNTEAFF. The gene calls are TRBV7-9 and TRBJ1-1; D possibly corresponds to TRBD1 (5 bases). CDR1 is SEHNR, CDR2 FQNEAQ, per germline (reference sequence). CDR3 length: 13 amino acids. The V end lost 5 bases, the J end lost 1 base, and 8 bases lay between the germline ends. Filled out from reference TRBV7-9 and TRBJ1-1, the complete variable domain reads DTGVSQNPRHKITKRGQNVTFRCDPISEHNRLYWYRQTLGQGPEFLTYFQNEAQLEKSRLLSDRFSAERPKGSFSTLEIQRTEQGDSAMYLCASSRRGNTEAFFGQGTRLTVV.

CDR3 amino acids: CASSPTGAGGYNEQFF. The CDR3 coding sequence is TGTGCCAGCAGCCCGACGGGGGCTGGAGGATACAATGAGCAGTTCTTC. The chain joins TRBV28 to TRBJ2-1, with D possibly called TRBD1 or TRBD2 (6 bases each). V shed 6 bases and J shed 4 bases, with 19 bases lying between them. The CDR3 covers 16 residues. Germline values: CDR1 MDHEN, CDR2 SYDVKM.

The genes are TRBV6-5 and TRBJ2-7; TRBD1 matches at 7 bases. Germline lookup yields CDR1 MNHEY and CDR2 SVGAGI. The junction had 5 bases not matched to a gene; V was cut back by 6 bases and J by 0 bases. The CDR3 has 14 residues. CDR3 coding DNA: TGTGCCAGCAGCCGTGGACAGGCCTCCTACGAGCAGTACTTC. Its protein product is CASSRGQASYEQYF.

The rearrangement uses TRBV13 and TRBJ2-7; tentatively, D is TRBD1 (5 bases). Trimming pared 5 bases from V and 3 bases from J, leaving 20 bases between. The CDR3 length is 16 residues. Germline CDR1 reads PRHDT; CDR2 reads FYEKMQ (reference sequence). CDR3 sequence reads: CASSEQRQTRFYEQYF. The CDR3 DNA reads as TGTGCCAGCAGCGAACAACGACAGACCAGGTTCTACGAGCAGTACTTC.

The chain is built from TRBV5-5 and TRBJ1-2; 9 bases map to TRBD1. With 3 bases clipped from V and 2 bases from J, the junction kept 5 bases outside the gene matches. Germline V gives CDR1 SGHKS, CDR2 YYEKEE (reference sequence). The CDR3 has 15 residues. This chain's CDR3 is CASSWNRGLNYGYTF. Here the CDR3 DNA reads TGTGCCAGCAGCTGGAACAGGGGGCTCAACTATGGCTACACCTTC.

This rearrangement joins TRBV5-4 to TRBJ2-1; perhaps TRBD2 as D (6 bases). Between the trimmed V and J ends, which lost 3 bases and 2 bases, there was a span of 18 bases. CDR3 length: 17 amino acids. CDR1 SGHNT and CDR2 YYREEE come from the germline V gene (reference sequence). The CDR3 protein is CASSSAKTSPTYNEQFF. The CDR3 region has the DNA TGTGCCAGCAGCTCCGCCAAGACTAGTCCAACCTACAATGAGCAGTTCTTC.